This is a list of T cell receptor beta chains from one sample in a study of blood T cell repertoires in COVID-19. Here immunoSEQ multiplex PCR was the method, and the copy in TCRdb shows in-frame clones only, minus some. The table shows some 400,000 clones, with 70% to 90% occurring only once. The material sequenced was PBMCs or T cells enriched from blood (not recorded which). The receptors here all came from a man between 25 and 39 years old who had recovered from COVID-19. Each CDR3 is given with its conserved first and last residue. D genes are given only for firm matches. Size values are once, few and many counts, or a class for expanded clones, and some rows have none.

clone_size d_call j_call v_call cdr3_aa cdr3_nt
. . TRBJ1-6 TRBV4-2 CASSQDPLSSYNSPLHF TGTGCCAGCAGCCAAGATCCGCTGAGCTCCTATAATTCACCCCTCCACTTT
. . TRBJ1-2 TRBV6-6 CASLRANYGYTF TGTGCCTCACTCCGGGCTAACTATGGCTACACCTTC
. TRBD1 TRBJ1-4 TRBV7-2 CASSLGTGVEKLFF TGTGCCAGCAGCTTAGGGACAGGGGTTGAAAAACTGTTTTTT
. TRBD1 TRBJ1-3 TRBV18 CASSPFRDSSGNTIYF TGTGCCAGCTCACCCTTCCGGGACAGCTCTGGAAACACCATATATTTT
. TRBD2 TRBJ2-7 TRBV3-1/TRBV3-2 CASSLGVAGGVEQYF TGTGCCAGCAGCCTCGGGGTAGCGGGGGGAGTCGAGCAGTACTTC
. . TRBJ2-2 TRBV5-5 CASSSRDSGELFF TGTGCCAGCAGCTCGAGGGATTCCGGGGAGCTGTTTTTT
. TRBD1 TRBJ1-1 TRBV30 CAWSVLDRVGSAFF TGTGCCTGGAGTGTCCTGGACAGGGTTGGTTCAGCTTTCTTT
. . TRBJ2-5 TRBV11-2 CASSLRGQKQETQYF TGTGCCAGCAGCCTGAGAGGACAGAAACAAGAGACCCAGTACTTC
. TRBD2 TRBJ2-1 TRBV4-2 CASSQNLAGGYNEQFF TGTGCCAGCAGCCAAAATCTAGCGGGGGGATACAATGAGCAGTTCTTC
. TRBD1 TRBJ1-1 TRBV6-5 CASGTGAATEAFF TGTGCCAGCGGCACAGGGGCGGCCACTGAAGCTTTCTTT
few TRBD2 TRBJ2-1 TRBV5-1 CASSPASGGVYNEQFF TGCGCCAGCAGCCCGGCTAGCGGGGGAGTCTACAATGAGCAGTTCTTC
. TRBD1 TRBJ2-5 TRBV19 CASSIGDRGNGETQYF TGTGCCAGTAGTATCGGGGACAGGGGAAACGGCGAGACCCAGTACTTC
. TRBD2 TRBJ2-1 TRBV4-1 CASRLAGGDEQFF TGCGCCAGCAGGCTAGCGGGGGGCGATGAGCAGTTCTTC
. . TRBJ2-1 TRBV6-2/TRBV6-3 CASSLTGTYNEQFF TGTGCCAGCAGTTTAACAGGGACCTACAATGAGCAGTTCTTC
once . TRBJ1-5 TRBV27 CASRAGTRLSQPQHF TGTGCCAGCAGAGCCGGGACTAGGCTCTCTCAGCCCCAGCATTTT
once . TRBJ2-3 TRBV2 CASSVQTDTQYF TGTGCCAGCAGTGTACAGACAGATACGCAGTATTTT
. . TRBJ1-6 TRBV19 CASSIKGISSPLHF TGTGCCAGTAGTATTAAGGGGATCAGTTCACCCCTCCACTTT
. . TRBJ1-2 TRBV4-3 CASSQVRGIYGYTF TGCGCCAGCAGCCAAGTGCGGGGGATCTATGGCTACACCTTC
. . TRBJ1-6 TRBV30 CAWSVLGQSNSPLHF TGTGCCTGGAGTGTACTTGGACAATCTAATTCACCCCTCCACTTT
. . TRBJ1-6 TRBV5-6 CASSHEAGKRNSPLHF TGTGCCAGCAGTCACGAGGCGGGGAAAAGGAATTCACCCCTCCACTTT
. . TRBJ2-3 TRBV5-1 CASRRGADTQYF TGCGCCAGCAGACGGGGTGCAGATACGCAGTATTTT
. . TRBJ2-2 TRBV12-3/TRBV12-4 CASSSLLAGELFF TGTGCCAGCAGTTCCCTCCTAGCCGGGGAGCTGTTTTTT
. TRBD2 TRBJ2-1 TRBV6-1 CASSETRRIAGLPQPFF TGTGCCAGCAGTGAGACAAGACGTATAGCGGGTTTACCACAACCGTTCTTC
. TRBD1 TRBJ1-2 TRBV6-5 CASSYQDRARYGYTF TGTGCCAGCAGTTACCAGGACAGGGCAAGATATGGCTACACCTTC
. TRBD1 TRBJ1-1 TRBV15 CATTQDRSLLKAFF TGTGCCACCACCCAGGACAGGAGTTTATTAAAAGCTTTCTTT
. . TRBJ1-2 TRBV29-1 CSVEWDTVHTF TGCAGCGTTGAATGGGACACCGTCCACACCTTC
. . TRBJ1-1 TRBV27 CASSDRLRTTEAFF TGTGCCAGCAGCGACAGGCTCAGGACCACTGAAGCTTTCTTT
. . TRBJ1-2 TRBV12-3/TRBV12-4 CASSLGSFYGYTF TGTGCCAGCAGTTTGGGCAGCTTTTATGGCTACACCTTC
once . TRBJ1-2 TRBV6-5 CASSYLRGGYTF TGTGCCAGCAGTTACCTAAGAGGCGGCTACACCTTC
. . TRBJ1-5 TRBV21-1 CASSKEQGEPGQPQHF TGTGCCAGCAGCAAAGAACAGGGGGAACCAGGGCAGCCCCAGCATTTT
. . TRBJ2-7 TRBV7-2 CASSFSTPYEQYF TGTGCCAGCAGCTTTTCGACACCTTACGAGCAGTACTTC
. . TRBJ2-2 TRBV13 CASSRQPPGTGELFF TGTGCCAGCAGCCGACAGCCCCCAGGGACCGGGGAGCTGTTTTTT
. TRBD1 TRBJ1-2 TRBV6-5 CASSYDTGGLYGYTF TGTGCCAGCAGTTACGACACAGGGGGCCTCTATGGCTACACCTTC
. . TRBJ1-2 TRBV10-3 CAISESGYGYTF TGTGCCATCAGTGAATCGGGCTATGGCTACACCTTC
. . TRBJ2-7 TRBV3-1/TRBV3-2 CASSLRRGPQYF TGTGCCAGCAGCCTTCGGAGGGGCCCGCAGTACTTC
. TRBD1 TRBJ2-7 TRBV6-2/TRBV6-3 CASSDWTGMAYEQYF TGTGCCAGCAGTGACTGGACAGGTATGGCCTACGAGCAGTACTTC
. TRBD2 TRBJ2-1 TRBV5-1 CASSLGSGGRNEQFF TGCGCCAGCAGCTTGGGTAGCGGGGGTAGGAATGAGCAGTTCTTC
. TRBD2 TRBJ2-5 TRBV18 CASSPSGGEGAQYF TGTGCCAGCTCGCCTAGCGGGGGAGAAGGGGCCCAGTACTTC
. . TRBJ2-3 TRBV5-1 CASSHALDTDTQYF TGCGCCAGCAGCCACGCCCTAGACACAGATACGCAGTATTTT
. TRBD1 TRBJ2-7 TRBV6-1 CASSEDPTGQTYEQYF TGTGCCAGCAGTGAAGACCCGACAGGGCAAACCTACGAGCAGTACTTC
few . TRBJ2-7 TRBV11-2 CASSLEHPRIYEQYF TGTGCCAGCAGCTTAGAGCATCCTAGAATCTACGAGCAGTACTTC
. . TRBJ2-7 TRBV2 CASSEANFPPVGDEQYF TGTGCCAGCAGTGAAGCGAATTTTCCCCCGGTGGGCGACGAGCAGTACTTC
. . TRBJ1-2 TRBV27 CASSPQVANYGYTF TGTGCCAGCAGTCCTCAGGTAGCTAACTATGGCTACACCTTC
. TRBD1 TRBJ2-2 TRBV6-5 CASSQDRAGELFF TGTGCCAGCAGTCAGGACAGGGCCGGGGAGCTGTTTTTT
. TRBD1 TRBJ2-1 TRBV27 CASSRTGNEQFF TGTGCCAGCAGTCGGACAGGCAATGAGCAGTTCTTC
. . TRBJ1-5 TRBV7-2 CASSLEGGRTGNQPQHF TGTGCCAGCAGCTTAGAGGGGGGGCGTACGGGCAATCAGCCCCAGCATTTT
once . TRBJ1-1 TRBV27 CASSASGGGAFF TGTGCCAGCAGTGCCTCAGGTGGCGGGGCTTTCTTT
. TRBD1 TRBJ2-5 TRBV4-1 CASSQEAGQGGRPQETQYF TGCGCCAGCAGCCAAGAGGCGGGACAGGGAGGCAGACCACAAGAGACCCAGTACTTC
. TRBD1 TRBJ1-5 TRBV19 CASTSRGRSNQPQHF TGTGCCAGTACCTCTAGGGGGCGAAGCAATCAGCCCCAGCATTTT
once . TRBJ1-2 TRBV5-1 CASSLAGPGGTGYTF TGCGCCAGCAGCTTGGCCGGCCCCGGGGGTACGGGCTACACCTTC
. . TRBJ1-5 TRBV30 CAWSVAGNQPQHF TGTGCCTGGAGTGTAGCAGGAAATCAGCCCCAGCATTTT
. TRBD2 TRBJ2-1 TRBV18 CASSLLQTSGANEQFF TGTGCCAGCTCACTATTACAGACTAGCGGGGCCAATGAGCAGTTCTTC
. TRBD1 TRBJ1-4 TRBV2 CASSEGQASQGEKLFF TGTGCCAGCAGCGAAGGACAGGCCTCTCAGGGGGAAAAACTGTTTTTT
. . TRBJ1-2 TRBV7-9 CASSLEEGRLYGYTF TGTGCCAGCAGCTTAGAGGAGGGACGCCTCTATGGCTACACCTTC
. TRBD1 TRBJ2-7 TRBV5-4 CASSLGGGQDYEQYF TGTGCCAGCAGCTTGGGAGGGGGCCAAGATTACGAGCAGTACTTC
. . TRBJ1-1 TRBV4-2 CASRRDLQGDTEAFF TGTGCCAGCAGACGCGACCTACAGGGAGACACTGAAGCTTTCTTT
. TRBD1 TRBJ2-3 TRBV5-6 CASRTTGGSTDTQYF TGTGCCAGCAGGACGACAGGGGGCTCTACAGATACGCAGTATTTT
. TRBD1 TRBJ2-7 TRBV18 CASSPPGQSYEQYF TGTGCCAGCTCACCCCCGGGACAGTCCTACGAGCAGTACTTC
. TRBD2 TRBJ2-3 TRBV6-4 CASSAGGSTDTQYF TGTGCCAGCAGCGCGGGGGGAAGCACAGATACGCAGTATTTT
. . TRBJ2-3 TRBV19 CASSTGGLSTDTQYF TGTGCCAGTAGTACAGGGGGGCTCAGCACAGATACGCAGTATTTT